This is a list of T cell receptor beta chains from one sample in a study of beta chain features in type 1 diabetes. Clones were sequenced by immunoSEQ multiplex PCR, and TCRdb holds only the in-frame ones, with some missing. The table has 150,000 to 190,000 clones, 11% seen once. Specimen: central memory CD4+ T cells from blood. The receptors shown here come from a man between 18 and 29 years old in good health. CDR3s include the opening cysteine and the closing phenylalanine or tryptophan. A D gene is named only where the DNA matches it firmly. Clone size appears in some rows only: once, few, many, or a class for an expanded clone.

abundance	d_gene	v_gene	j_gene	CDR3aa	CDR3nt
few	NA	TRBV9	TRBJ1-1	CASSVAGLNTEAFF	TGTGCCAGCAGCGTAGCAGGGCTGAACACTGAAGCTTTCTTT
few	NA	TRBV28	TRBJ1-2	CASSFGSLYGYTF	TGTGCCAGCAGTTTTGGCAGCCTCTATGGCTACACCTTC
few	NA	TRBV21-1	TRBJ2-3	CAGEGARTDTQYF	TGTGCCGGCGAGGGGGCCCGCACAGATACGCAGTATTTT
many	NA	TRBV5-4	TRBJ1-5	CASSLIQGGINQPQHF	TGTGCCAGCAGCCTCATACAGGGCGGTATCAATCAGCCCCAGCATTTT
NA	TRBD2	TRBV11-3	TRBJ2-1	CASSFGTSGRNEQFF	TGTGCCAGCAGCTTCGGGACTAGCGGGAGGAATGAGCAGTTCTTC
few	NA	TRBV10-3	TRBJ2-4	CAISESQMAKNIQYF	TGTGCCATCAGTGAGTCGCAGATGGCCAAAAACATTCAGTACTTC
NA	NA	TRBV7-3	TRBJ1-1	CASSRLQGTEAFF	TGTGCCAGCAGCCGCCTACAGGGAACTGAAGCTTTCTTT
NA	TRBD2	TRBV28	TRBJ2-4	CASSPGGADKNIQYF	TGTGCCAGCAGTCCCGGGGGGGCGGACAAAAACATTCAGTACTTC
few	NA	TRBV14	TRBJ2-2	CASSNWGTGELFF	TGTGCCAGCTCTAATTGGGGCACCGGGGAGCTGTTTTTT
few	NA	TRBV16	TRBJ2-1	CASSPGRLYNEQFF	TGTGCCAGCAGCCCGGGACGGCTGTACAATGAGCAGTTCTTC
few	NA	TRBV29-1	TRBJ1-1	CSVVPTYGGTEAFF	TGCAGCGTTGTTCCCACGTATGGGGGCACTGAAGCTTTCTTT
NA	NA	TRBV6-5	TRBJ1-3	CASSPGQASGNTIYF	TGTGCCAGCAGTCCCGGACAAGCCTCTGGAAACACCATATATTTT
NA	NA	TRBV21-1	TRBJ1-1	CASSTPPGLNTEAFF	TGTGCCAGCAGCACGCCACCGGGACTTAACACTGAAGCTTTCTTT
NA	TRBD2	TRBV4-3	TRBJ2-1	CASSLISGRARNEQFF	TGCGCCAGCAGCCTAATAAGCGGGAGGGCTCGGAATGAGCAGTTCTTC
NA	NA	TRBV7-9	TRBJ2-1	CASSSQTVRGNEQFF	TGTGCCAGCAGCTCTCAAACAGTGAGAGGGAATGAGCAGTTCTTC
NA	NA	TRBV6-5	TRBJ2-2	CASSPTGSNTGELFF	TGTGCCAGCAGCCCGACAGGTTCGAACACCGGGGAGCTGTTTTTT
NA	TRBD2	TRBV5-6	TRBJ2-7	CASSPDLTSGSNEQYF	TGTGCCAGCAGCCCCGACTTGACTAGCGGGAGCAACGAGCAGTACTTC
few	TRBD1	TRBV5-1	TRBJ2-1	CASSPDRGTGDEQFF	TGCGCCAGCAGCCCTGACAGGGGCACCGGGGATGAGCAGTTCTTC
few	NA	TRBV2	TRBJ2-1	CASKDLTNEQFF	TGTGCCAGCAAGGACCTAACCAATGAGCAGTTCTTC
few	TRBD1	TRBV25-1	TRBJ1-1	CASSDGRGRRTEAFF	TGTGCCAGCAGTGACGGGAGGGGGCGCAGGACTGAAGCTTTCTTT
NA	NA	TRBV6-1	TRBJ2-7	CASSDEGGGEQYF	TGTGCCAGCAGTGATGAAGGTGGTGGCGAGCAGTACTTC
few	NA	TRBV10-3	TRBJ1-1	CAISRGERNTEAFF	TGTGCCATCAGCCGAGGGGAGAGGAACACTGAAGCTTTCTTT
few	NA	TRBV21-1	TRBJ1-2	CASPRRDDGGYGYTF	TGTGCCAGCCCCCGGAGGGACGATGGAGGGTATGGCTACACCTTC
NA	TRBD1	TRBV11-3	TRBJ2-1	CASSSGTGPNNEQFF	TGTGCCAGCAGCTCCGGGACAGGACCGAACAATGAGCAGTTCTTC
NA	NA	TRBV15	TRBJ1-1	CATSRAKGNTEAFF	TGTGCCACCAGCAGAGCGAAGGGGAACACTGAAGCTTTCTTT
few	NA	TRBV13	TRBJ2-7	CASSIAPNRDGSSYEQYF	TGTGCCAGCAGCATCGCACCTAACCGGGACGGCAGCTCCTACGAGCAGTACTTC
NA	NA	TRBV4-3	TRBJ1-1	CASSQDTGKTEAFF	TGCGCCAGCAGCCAAGATACAGGGAAAACTGAAGCTTTCTTT
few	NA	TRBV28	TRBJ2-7	CASSVGQTYEQYF	TGTGCCAGCAGCGTCGGACAAACCTACGAGCAGTACTTC
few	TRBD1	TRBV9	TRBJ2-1	CASSAPWGDRARNEQFF	TGTGCCAGCAGCGCACCCTGGGGGGACAGGGCACGCAATGAGCAGTTCTTC
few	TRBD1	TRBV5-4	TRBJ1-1	CASSPGGTGGTNTEAFF	TGTGCCAGCAGCCCTGGGGGGACAGGGGGCACGAACACTGAAGCTTTCTTT
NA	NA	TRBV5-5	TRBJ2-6	CASSLAENYGANVLTF	TGTGCCAGCAGCCTGGCCGAGAATTACGGGGCCAACGTCCTGACTTTC
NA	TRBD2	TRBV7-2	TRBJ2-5	CASLRGGETQYF	TGTGCCAGCCTCCGGGGGGGAGAGACCCAGTACTTC
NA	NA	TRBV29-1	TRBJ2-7	CSVSPVSHEQYF	TGCAGCGTGAGTCCGGTTAGCCACGAGCAGTACTTC
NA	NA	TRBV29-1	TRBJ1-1	CSGSGHLNTEAFF	TGCAGCGGCTCGGGACACTTGAACACTGAAGCTTTCTTT
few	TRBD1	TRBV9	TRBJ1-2	CASSVEGQGVGGYTF	TGTGCCAGCAGCGTAGAGGGACAGGGGGTTGGTGGCTACACCTTC
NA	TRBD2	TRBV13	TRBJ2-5	CATTRQTSGGLDF	TGTGCCACCACCCGGCAGACTAGCGGGGGGTTGGACTTC
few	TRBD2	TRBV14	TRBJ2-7	CASRTSGRGYEQYF	TGTGCCAGCAGAACTAGCGGGAGGGGGTACGAGCAGTACTTC
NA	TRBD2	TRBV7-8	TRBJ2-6	CASSLRREGEAGANVLTF	TGTGCCAGCAGCTTAAGGAGGGAGGGAGAGGCTGGGGCCAACGTCCTGACTTTC